One and the same sample provided the 17 T cell receptor beta chains below, sequenced in a study of graft-versus-host responses after intestinal transplantation. Profiled with immunoSEQ multiplex PCR; TCRdb holds only in-frame clones, not every one. Of some 44,000 clones listed, just under 95% are singletons. This specimen was PBMCs, taken more than 310 days after intestinal transplant. The receptor set was obtained from a human patient who received an intestinal transplant, so some T cells may come from the graft donor.

The rearrangement joins TRBV6-5 to TRBJ1-1; the match to TRBD1 covers 8 bases. CDR1 is MNHEY and CDR2 is SVGAGI in the germline V gene. The CDR3 is made up of 15 amino acids. V lost 6 bases and J lost 5; bases outside the gene matches: 11. The CDR3 protein is CASSSSTTGVTEAFF. DNA for the CDR3: TGTGCCAGCAGCTCATCTACGACAGGGGTGACTGAAGCTTTCTTT.

The chain carries TRBV29-1 and TRBJ1-2, with unresolved D. Trimming cost V 4 bases and J 7 bases, with 16 bases left between them. From germline, CDR1 is SQVTM and CDR2 ANQGSEA. CDR3 length equals 13 residues. The CDR3 here is CSVATRAALGYTF. The CDR3 DNA is TGCAGCGTTGCCACAAGGGCAGCGCTTGGCTACACCTTC.

CDR3: CASSEVAGGPDTQYF. The CDR3 region has the DNA TGTGCCAGCAGTGAGGTAGCAGGGGGCCCAGATACGCAGTATTTT. V usage is TRBV6-4 and J usage is TRBJ2-3; 8 bases are a match to TRBD1. From germline, CDR1 is MRHNA and CDR2 SNTAGT. CDR3 length equals 15 residues. The V segment lost 3 bases and the J segment 4 bases; nucleotides outside the gene matches: 6.

The V and J genes are TRBV9 and TRBJ2-7; D gene uncertain. The germline V gene has CDR1 SGDLS and CDR2 YYNGEE. This CDR3 spans 15 amino acids. The germline V and J ends were trimmed by 0 bases and 6 bases, with 16 bases remaining between them. The CDR3 nucleotides are TGTGCCAGCAGCGTAGGACCGACTCGCTACTCCGAGCAGTACTTC. Amino acids: CASSVGPTRYSEQYF.

The chain links TRBV6-9 to TRBJ1-3; D unclear. The germline CDR1 and CDR2 sequences are MNHGY and SVAAGI. Trimming removed 3 bases at V and 0 bases at J, with 12 bases between. The CDR3 loop spans 16 amino acids. Here the CDR3 reads CASSYSFQISGNTIYF. As DNA, the CDR3 is TGTGCCAGCAGTTACTCGTTCCAGATCTCTGGAAACACCATATATTTT.

The chain combines TRBV6-5 with TRBJ1-1, with 7 bases fitting TRBD1. V lost 5 bases and J lost 2; bases outside the gene matches: 8. Germline V lookup: CDR1 MNHEY, CDR2 SVGAGI. This CDR3 is built from 15 residues. The CDR3 nucleotides read TGTGCCAGCAGTGTATACGGGACAGCCAACACTGAAGCTTTCTTT. Translating gives CASSVYGTANTEAFF.

The chain links TRBV6-6 to TRBJ1-5, with D unresolved. The V gene lost 5 bases and the J gene lost 13 bases, with 15 bases spanning the gap. The CDR3 totals 12 residues. Germline CDR1 MNHNY, CDR2 SVGAGI (reference sequence). The CDR3 region has the DNA TGTGCCAGCAGTCCCCCTCTCTCCAGGCAGCATTTT. It is translated as CASSPPLSRQHF.

V is TRBV7-6 and J is TRBJ1-1; D is ambiguous. The CDR3 loop spans 15 amino acids. The germline V gene has CDR1 SGHVS and CDR2 FNYEAQ. V was trimmed by 2 bases and J by 5 bases, leaving 15 bases between them. In DNA, the CDR3 is TGTGCCAGCAGCTTATTATCGATGGGTGCTACTGAAGCTTTCTTT. As protein: CASSLLSMGATEAFF. Together with reference TRBV7-6 and TRBJ1-1, the CDR3 gives the full variable domain: GAGVSQSPRYKVTKRGQDVALRCDPISGHVSLYWYRQALGQGPEFLTYFNYEAQQDKSGLPNDRFSAERPEGSISTLTIQRTEQRDSAMYRCASSLLSMGATEAFFGQGTRLTVV.

The CDR3 nucleotides read TGCGCCAGCAGCTTGACTGGGGGCCCCAATCAGCCCCAGCATTTT. Translation: CASSLTGGPNQPQHF. This chain connects TRBV5-1 to TRBJ1-5, with a weak D call TRBD1 (6 bases). Trimming left V 1 base short and J 3 bases short, with 11 bases between. Germline-derived CDR1 and CDR2 are SGHRS and YFSETQ. The CDR3 is 15 residues long.

The chain has TRBV9 and TRBJ1-3, with D tentatively TRBD1 (5 bases). The CDR3 covers 14 residues. Germline CDR1 and CDR2: SGDLS and YYNGEE. V shed 6 bases and J shed 4 bases, with 14 bases lying between them. The CDR3 DNA follows: TGTGCCAGCAACAGGCTCCCGGGAGGAAACACCATATATTTT. Encoded protein: CASNRLPGGNTIYF.

A single count supports this clone. V and J are TRBV7-9 and TRBJ1-6, with D possibly being TRBD1 (5 bases). In germline, CDR1 is SEHNR, CDR2 FQNEAQ (reference sequence). CDR3 length equals 14 residues. Trimming left V 8 bases short and J 11 bases short, with 19 bases between. CDR3 sequence reads: CASEPAGAGTPLHF. DNA for the CDR3: TGTGCCAGCGAGCCAGCCGGAGCAGGGACACCCCTCCACTTT.

The chain has TRBV27 and TRBJ2-7, with 12 bases aligning to TRBD2. There are 13 residues in the CDR3. Germline loops: CDR1 MNHEY, CDR2 SMNVEV (reference sequence). The junction had 2 bases not matched to a gene; V was cut back by 6 bases and J by 5 bases. Here the CDR3 reads CASSRTSGNEQYF. CDR3 DNA: TGTGCCAGCAGCCGGACTAGCGGGAACGAGCAGTACTTC.

CDR3 in amino acids: CASSDLRGGLEQYF. Written as DNA, the CDR3 is TGTGCCAGCAGTGACCTGCGGGGGGGACTCGAGCAGTACTTC. This chain uses TRBV6-5 with TRBJ2-7, with 9 positions matching TRBD2. J lost 6 bases, V lost 5 bases, and 8 bases had no gene match. The CDR3 has 14 amino acids. From germline, CDR1 is MNHEY and CDR2 SVGAGI.

The gene calls are TRBV12-5 and TRBJ2-5, with D perhaps TRBD2 (6 bases). CDR1 LGHNT and CDR2 FRNRAP come from the germline V gene. Trimming stripped 0 bases from V and 4 bases from J, with 12 bases between. This CDR3 has 15 amino acids. The CDR3 protein is CASGLVVGLGETQYF. The DNA for the CDR3 is TGTGCTAGTGGTTTGGTGGTGGGACTGGGAGAGACCCAGTACTTC.

The chain recombines TRBV2 with TRBJ1-3; D ambiguous. Per the germline V gene, CDR1 is SNHLY and CDR2 is FYNNEI. The CDR3 extends over 18 amino acids. V was trimmed by 2 bases and J by 3 bases, leaving 20 bases between them. The CDR3 nucleotides are TGTGCCAGCAGTGAATTTTGGGGTTCCCCTATCGGTGGAAACACCATATATTTT. This gives the protein CASSEFWGSPIGGNTIYF.

The chain employs TRBV5-6 and TRBJ1-6; D is possibly TRBD1 (6 bases). Germline V gene sequence: CDR1 SGHDT, CDR2 YYEEEE. The V end was cut by 0 bases, the J end by 4 bases, with 14 bases between. The CDR3 sequence is 17 residues long. Here the CDR3 reads CASSLARTVSYNSPLHF. In DNA, the CDR3 is TGTGCCAGCAGCTTGGCCAGGACAGTATCATATAATTCACCCCTCCACTTT.

The gene calls are TRBV5-1 and TRBJ2-4, with 10 bases identical to TRBD1. Per the germline V gene, CDR1 is SGHRS and CDR2 is YFSETQ. The V segment lost 0 bases and the J segment 14 bases; nucleotides outside the gene matches: 14. This CDR3 comprises 16 residues. CDR3 sequence (DNA): TGCGCCAGCAGCTTGGGGGAGACAGGGGGCTACGGGGCGAAGTACTTC. Protein product: CASSLGETGGYGAKYF.